The clone carrying this TCR beta chain was observed many times. Its antigen is unidentified. This sample is drawn from a study of early T cells in non-severe SARS-CoV-2 infection. At the level of the study: Unsorted whole-blood RNA was sequenced in bulk, leaving chains unpaired.

General study findings and limits: Matching against VDJdb likely underestimated virus-specific expansions, favoring anti-spike CD8.

This CDR3 region has 14 residues. With 7 bases removed from V and 3 bases from J, the gap between germline ends came to 13 bases. Germline lookup yields CDR1 SGHRS and CDR2 YFSETQ. Individually, cDNA molecules had unique molecular identifiers attached to them. MiXCR was run by TCRdb on the 5' RACE reads, yielding one entry per CDR3 protein. The profile shows approximately 68,000 distinct CDR3 sequences, over 9.5% of them singletons. V is TRBV5-1 and J is TRBJ2-2; D is uncertain. The specimen comprised whole blood, sampled at baseline. The source of this sequence is an adult who was a healthcare worker with PCR-confirmed SARS-CoV-2 infection or an uninfected control (not recorded which). CDR3 residues: CASYSKEYTGELFF. The DNA for the CDR3 is TGCGCCAGCTACTCCAAGGAGTACACCGGGGAGCTGTTTTTT. Variable domain in full (rest from reference TRBV5-1 and TRBJ2-2): KAGVTQTPRYLIKTRGQQVTLSCSPISGHRSVSWYQQTPGQGLQFLFEYFSETQRNKGNFPGRFSGRQFSNSRSEMNVSTLELGDSALYLCASYSKEYTGELFFGEGSRLTVL.